Sequencing of this T cell receptor beta chain was carried out in a study of CD8+ T cells in alopecia areata. As for the study in general: For the treated group, dosing was oral tofacitinib at 5 to 10 mg twice daily.

Extraction and reverse transcription of RNA yielded cDNA as the sequencing template. The protocol was immunoSEQ multiplex PCR, while the TCRdb copy is restricted to in-frame clones and leaves out a portion. The table records under 250,000 clones, more than 45% of them present only once. On this clone: Its antigen remains unidentified.

General study results and limits: There were many expanded lesional clones persisting in scalp and blood during tofacitinib.

Between the trimmed V and J ends, which lost 4 bases and 3 bases, there was a span of 10 bases. The CDR3 contains 13 residues. Germline V gene data show CDR1 as SQVTM and CDR2 as ANQGSEA. This sample's treatment: oral pan-JAK inhibitor, 5-10 mg twice daily. Alopecia areata patients gave lesional scalp punch biopsies and peripheral blood samples. PBMCs served as the source from which CD4+ and CD8+ T cells were sorted. Material: CD4+ T cells sorted from blood, obtained at week 4, from a patient treated with tofacitinib. The genes are TRBV29-1 and TRBJ1-5, with D tentatively TRBD1 (6 bases). The sequence derives from a human donor with alopecia areata. The CDR3 bases are TGCAGCGTTGTGCAGGGGACCAATCAGCCCCAGCATTTT. It encodes CSVVQGTNQPQHF. Based on the CDR3 plus reference TRBV29-1 and TRBJ1-5, the full variable domain is SAVISQKPSRDICQRGTSLTIQCQVDSQVTMMFWYRQQPGQSLTLIATANQGSEATYESGFVIDKFPISRPNLTFSTLTVSNMSPEDSSIYLCSVVQGTNQPQHFGDGTRLSIL.